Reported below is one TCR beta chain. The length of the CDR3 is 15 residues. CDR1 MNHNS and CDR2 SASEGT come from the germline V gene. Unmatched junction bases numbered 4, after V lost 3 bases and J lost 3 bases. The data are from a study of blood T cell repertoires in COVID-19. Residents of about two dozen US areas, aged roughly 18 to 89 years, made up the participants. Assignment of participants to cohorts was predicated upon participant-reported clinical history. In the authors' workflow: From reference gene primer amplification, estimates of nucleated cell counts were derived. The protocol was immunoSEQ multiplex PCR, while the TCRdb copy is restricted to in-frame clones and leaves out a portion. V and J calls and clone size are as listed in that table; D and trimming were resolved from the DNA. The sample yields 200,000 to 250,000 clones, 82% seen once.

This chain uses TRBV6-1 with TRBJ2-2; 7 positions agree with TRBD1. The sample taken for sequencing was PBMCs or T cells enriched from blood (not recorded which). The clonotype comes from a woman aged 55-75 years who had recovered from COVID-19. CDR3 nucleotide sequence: TGTGCCAGCAGTGATTGGCAGGGGGACACCGGGGAGCTGTTTTTT. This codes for CASSDWQGDTGELFF.